This T cell receptor beta chain stems from a study of OX40 agonist ivuxolimab in advanced cancers. In the study overall: Ivuxolimab, which targeted the costimulatory receptor OX40 (CD134), was an agonistic, fully human IgG2 monoclonal antibody. Intravenous ivuxolimab was administered to patients every 2 weeks at six dose levels: 0.01, 0.1, 0.3, 1.5, 3 and 10 mg/kg. Of the approximately 54 patients in dose escalation, some 19 had hepatocellular carcinoma, roughly 15 had melanoma, 9 had renal cell carcinoma and 9 had head and neck cancer. In the dose-escalation cohort, roughly 82% of patients were male, and the mean age was approximately 60 years with a range of roughly 20 to 80. Prior anti-PD-1, anti-PD-L1 or anti-CTLA-4 therapy was permitted, and 40% of dose-escalation patients had received checkpoint inhibitors. Partial responses occurred in three dose-escalation patients: two with cutaneous melanoma and one with hepatocellular carcinoma. The purpose of peripheral TCRbeta sequencing was to test whether ivuxolimab changed TCR sequence diversity and led to clonal T-cell expansion. The paper reports the monotherapy dose-escalation portion (N ≈ 50 patients) of the phase I ivuxolimab trial.

Beyond this particular receptor, the publication reports: In the 0.1-3.0 mg/kg groups, partial responders had among the lowest normalized peripheral clonal expansion, particularly in CD8+ T cells. Low levels of normalized T-cell clonal expansion were also shown by some nonresponding patients. Antigen specificity was not determined for the clonally expanded peripheral T cells. Clonal expansion of both CD4+ and CD8+ blood T cells was observed from baseline to week 6 at doses 0.1 to 3.0 mg/kg. After ivuxolimab, CD8+ T cells had more expanded clones than CD4+ T cells on average.

To sequence the TCRbeta CDR3 region, genomic DNA was isolated from the sorted cells. The immunoSEQ Assay was used to sequence the TCRbeta CDR3 regions. This immuneACCESS table, as held by TCRdb, lists in-frame sequences with V and J called but not all clones. Of the missing ones, under half trace to an unresolved V gene in checked studies; the others have no known cause. The sample records approximately 57,000 clones, over 75% of which are singletons. Clones ranked in the top ten supply 3% to 3.5% of the sample. CDR1 MNHEY and CDR2 SVGAGI are derived from the germline V gene. Clipping removes 5 bases from V and 9 bases from J, with 11 as the unmatched junction base count. The CDR3 holds 14 amino acids from the cysteine to the phenylalanine. CDR3 DNA is the only sequence kept; it has 42 bases, read in frame from the first base. Patients with a history of autoimmune disease or receiving systemic immunosuppression were excluded from the trial. Peripheral blood for TCR sequencing was collected from all dose cohorts at baseline, on cycle 4 day 1, and on cycle 7 day 1. The samples were drawn from a first-in-human, open-label, multicenter phase I dose-escalation trial of ivuxolimab. Adults with locally advanced or metastatic melanoma, renal cell, hepatocellular, or head and neck squamous cell carcinoma were enrolled in the trial. CD4+ and CD8+ T cells were sorted separately from peripheral blood before TCR sequencing.

Note on this clone: What antigen it recognizes has not been identified. No base-level quality is on record; no much larger clone is a single base apart.

This TCR was recovered from an adult with an advanced solid tumor such as melanoma, head and neck, liver or kidney cancer. Here the chain combines TRBV6-5 and TRBJ1-2; 8 junctional bases match TRBD1. The starting material was CD4+ or CD8+ T cells sorted from blood, obtained in a trial of the OX40 agonist ivuxolimab. The CDR3 in this case is CASSEVGQGTSYTF. The DNA reads as follows: TGTGCCAGCAGTGAGGTCGGACAGGGCACAAGCTACACCTTC.